This T cell receptor (beta chain) was captured by sequencing in a study of Ad26.COV2.S vaccination and SARS-CoV-2 variants. Background on the study: In the study, Ad26.COV2.S was injected intramuscularly once, or twice 56 days apart.

Profiling relied on immunoSEQ multiplex PCR, and the TCRdb table lists in-frame clones only, not all of them. This repertoire shows 330,000 or so clones, under 90% found once; its top ten account for around 5.5%. Sample treatment: about 20 received Ad26.COV2.S at low or high dose, single or two shots; about 5 received placebo; per-sample allocation not given. Samples came from day 63 after the first vaccine or placebo injection. The specimen comprised peripheral blood, sampled in a trial of Ad26.COV2.S vaccine versus placebo. The sequence was obtained from a person aged 18-60 years who received the Ad26.COV2.S COVID-19 vaccine or a placebo.

The CDR3 DNA reads as TGCGCCAGCAGTCAATGCGGGTCGGAAGAGACCCAGTACTTC. Its protein is CASSQCGSEETQYF. The chain carries TRBV23-1 and TRBJ2-5, with D possibly being TRBD2 (5 bases). TRBV23-1 is annotated as an ORF whose role is uncertain. There are 14 residues in the CDR3. V was clipped by 1 base and J by 3 bases, with 9 bases between them.